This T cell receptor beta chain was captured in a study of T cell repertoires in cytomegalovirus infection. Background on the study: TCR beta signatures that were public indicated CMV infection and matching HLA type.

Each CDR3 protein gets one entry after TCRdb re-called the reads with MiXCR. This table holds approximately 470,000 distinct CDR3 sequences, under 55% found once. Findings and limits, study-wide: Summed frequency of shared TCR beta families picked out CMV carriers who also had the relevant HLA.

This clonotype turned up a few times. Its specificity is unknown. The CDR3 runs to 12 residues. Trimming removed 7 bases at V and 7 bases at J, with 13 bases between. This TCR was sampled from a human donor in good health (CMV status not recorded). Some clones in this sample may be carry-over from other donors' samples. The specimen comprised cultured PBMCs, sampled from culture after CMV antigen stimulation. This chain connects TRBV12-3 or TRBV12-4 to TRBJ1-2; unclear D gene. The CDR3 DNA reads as TGTGCCAGCACCTTTGGGGATCTTGGCTACACCTTC. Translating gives CASTFGDLGYTF.